These 14 T cell receptor beta chains were all obtained from the same sample, sequenced in a study of T cells after yellow fever vaccination (dated by TCRdb to between 2017 and 2020). The treatment or condition label corresponds to: live attenuated yellow fever vaccine strain. Library construction relied on 5' RACE. Sequencing relied on an Illumina HiSeq 2500. TCRdb ran its own pipeline on the public reads, namely fastp trimming at Q25 and MiXCR clone calling, and kept in-frame beta chains. Every distinct CDR3 protein forms one entry, paired with its most common genes and DNA. This sample is represented by about 370,000 distinct CDR3 sequences; around 10% of them were singletons. Of the sample, roughly 18% falls within the top ten clones. The source was PBMCs, collected on the day of the first yellow fever vaccination. The source of these receptors is a man younger than 35 who received the YFV17D yellow fever vaccine.

This clonotype turned up a few times. The V and J genes are TRBV5-1 and TRBJ1-6; no definite D call. The germline V and J ends were trimmed by 0 bases and 3 bases, with 13 bases remaining between them. CDR1 and CDR2 from the germline V gene are SGHRS and YFSETQ. The CDR3 covers 17 residues. CDR3: CASSLDGASDYNSPLHF. The CDR3 DNA is TGCGCCAGCAGCTTGGATGGAGCTTCCGACTATAATTCACCCCTCCACTTT. The variable domain in full, with the rest retrieved from reference TRBV5-1 and TRBJ1-6, is KAGVTQTPRYLIKTRGQQVTLSCSPISGHRSVSWYQQTPGQGLQFLFEYFSETQRNKGNFPGRFSGRQFSNSRSEMNVSTLELGDSALYLCASSLDGASDYNSPLHFGNGTRLTVT.

V is TRBV4-1 and J is TRBJ1-5; D uncertain. The V end was cut by 0 bases, the J end by 13 bases, with 19 bases between. The CDR3 has 15 amino acids. Per germline, CDR1 MGHRA and CDR2 YSYEKL. This chain's CDR3 is CASSQDPSIETDQHF. DNA for the CDR3: TGCGCCAGCAGCCAAGATCCCTCTATCGAAACTGATCAGCATTTT.

There are a few counts of this clonotype. The J gene is TRBJ2-3, the V gene TRBV10-3, with TRBD2 as a possible D gene (5 bases). This CDR3 is 12 amino acids long. V lost 3 bases and J 5 bases, leaving 6 bases between the germline ends. Germline CDR1 ENHRY, CDR2 SYGVKD. Written as DNA, the CDR3 is TGTGCCATCAGTGAAGCGGTAGATACGCAGTATTTT. The encoded protein is CAISEAVDTQYF.

This chain connects TRBV19 to TRBJ1-1, with D uncertain. Trimming took 5 bases from V and 6 from J, leaving 13 bases between them. Per the germline V gene, CDR1 is LNHDA and CDR2 is SQIVND (reference sequence). The CDR3 spans 13 residues. The DNA of the CDR3 is TGTGCCAGTAGTCAGTCTGTGAGCGCTGAAGCTTTCTTT. This gives the protein CASSQSVSAEAFF.

This chain connects TRBV12-3 or TRBV12-4 to TRBJ2-1; D gene ambiguous. CDR3 size: 12 residues. Trimming left V 3 bases short and J 8 bases short, with 8 bases between. In DNA, the CDR3 is TGTGCCAGCAGTTTTTCATCCGATGAGCAGTTCTTC. Its protein is CASSFSSDEQFF.

The table lists this clonotype with a few counts. The chain links TRBV5-1 to TRBJ2-1, with 11 bases identical to TRBD2. This CDR3 has 15 amino acids. CDR1 is SGHRS, CDR2 YFSETQ, per germline. The ends lost 3 bases at V and 7 bases at J; junction bases unmatched: 6. The CDR3 spells CASSWIAGGLNEQFF. The CDR3 DNA is TGCGCCAGCAGCTGGATAGCGGGGGGGTTAAATGAGCAGTTCTTC.

The chain joins TRBV4-1 to TRBJ2-5, with 10 bases that match TRBD2. This CDR3 comprises 17 residues. Looked up from germline, CDR1 is MGHRA and CDR2 is YSYEKL. V gave up 3 bases and J gave up 5 bases; unmatched junction bases: 12. The chain's CDR3 is CASSHIGAGGLYETQYF. The CDR3 DNA follows: TGCGCCAGCAGCCACATCGGAGCGGGGGGGCTCTATGAGACCCAGTACTTC.

The genes are TRBV29-1 and TRBJ2-3; no reliable D call. The CDR3 is 14 residues long. Deletions cut 5 bases from V and 2 bases from J, with 14 bases between. CDR1 and CDR2 from the germline V gene are SQVTM and ANQGSEA. CDR3: CSVLVRNPTDTQYF. The DNA of the CDR3 is TGCAGCGTTTTGGTTAGGAATCCCACAGATACGCAGTATTTT.

The CDR3 spells CASSLGVEKLFF. The CDR3 DNA sequence: TGTGCCAGCAGCTTAGGGGTTGAAAAACTGTTTTTT. The chain links TRBV7-9 to TRBJ1-4; no definite D call. This CDR3 is built from 12 residues. The germline V and J ends were trimmed by 1 base and 7 bases, with 4 bases remaining between them. Germline V lookup: CDR1 SEHNR, CDR2 FQNEAQ (reference sequence).

The V gene is TRBV6-2 or TRBV6-3, the J gene TRBJ2-1, with a weak D call TRBD1 (5 bases). Trimming stripped 6 bases from V and 1 base from J, with 10 bases between. Per germline, CDR1 MNHEY and CDR2 SVGEGT. This CDR3 contains 14 residues. CDR3 sequence reads: CASRYRSSYNEQFF. Here the CDR3 DNA reads TGTGCCAGCAGATACAGGTCTTCCTACAATGAGCAGTTCTTC.

The rearrangement uses TRBV19 and TRBJ1-1; TRBD1 is a possible D gene (5 bases). V lost 5 bases, J lost 6 bases, and 13 bases lay in between. Germline V gene data show CDR1 as LNHDA and CDR2 as SQIVND (reference sequence). This CDR3 has 13 amino acids. The chain's CDR3 is CASSPRTLPEAFF. CDR3 nucleotides: TGTGCCAGTAGTCCCAGGACACTTCCTGAAGCTTTCTTT.

This clonotype appeared a few times. The gene calls are TRBV5-1 and TRBJ1-6; D gene ambiguous. V lost 0 bases, J lost 14 bases, and 15 bases lay in between. This CDR3 spans 14 amino acids. From germline, CDR1 is SGHRS and CDR2 YFSETQ. The CDR3 is CASSLAGARSALHF. The CDR3 region has the DNA TGCGCCAGCAGCTTGGCCGGAGCAAGGAGTGCCCTCCACTTT. The whole variable domain, filled in from reference TRBV5-1 and TRBJ1-6, reads KAGVTQTPRYLIKTRGQQVTLSCSPISGHRSVSWYQQTPGQGLQFLFEYFSETQRNKGNFPGRFSGRQFSNSRSEMNVSTLELGDSALYLCASSLAGARSALHFGNGTRLTVT.

This clonotype was counted ten times or more. The chain has TRBV29-1 and TRBJ1-1; TRBD1 matches at 11 bases. Germline CDR1 is SQVTM and CDR2 is ANQGSEA. V lost 7 bases and J lost 0; bases outside the gene matches: 7. This CDR3 spans 15 amino acids. The CDR3 DNA is TGCAGCGGGACAGGGGGCTGGGGTATGAACACTGAAGCTTTCTTT. Its translation: CSGTGGWGMNTEAFF.

This clonotype was observed a few times. This rearrangement joins TRBV20-1 to TRBJ2-1, with a tentative D call TRBD1 (5 bases). CDR1 and CDR2 from the germline V gene are DFQATT and SNEGSKA (reference sequence). There are 14 residues in the CDR3. V lost 1 base and J lost 0, with 7 bases in between. The CDR3 loop reads CSARAGISYNEQFF. The CDR3 DNA reads as TGCAGTGCTAGAGCAGGGATCTCCTACAATGAGCAGTTCTTC.